A selection of T cell receptor beta chains follows, all from one sample in a study of T cell clonotyping in hematopoietic cell transplantation. The table came from immunoSEQ multiplex PCR; TCRdb's copy has only in-frame clones and leaves some out. The repertoire holds over 6,000 clones, approximately 90% seen once, with 5.8% in the top ten. The source was peripheral blood mononuclear cells, collected 100 days after allogeneic stem cell transplant. The origin of the receptors is a female patient aged 40-50 years who had an allogeneic stem cell transplant from a related donor, so the T cells may come from the graft donor. Some clones in this sample may be carry-over from other donors' samples. Each CDR3 is given with its conserved first and last residue. D genes are given only for firm matches.

>NA|TRBJ1-4|TRBV6-5
CASSYDVHEKLFF
>NA|TRBJ2-1|TRBV4-3
CASSRHRTRGGPRAAAYNEQFF
>TRBD2|TRBJ2-1|TRBV6-6
CASSFRTSGRNEQFF
>TRBD1|TRBJ2-7|TRBV5-1
CASRITGVHEQYF
>NA|TRBJ2-1|TRBV7-8
CASSLVETPYNEQFF
>NA|TRBJ2-5|TRBV5-1
CASSPGLQETQYF
>NA|TRBJ1-3|TRBV10-3
CAIKRGWGNTIYF
>TRBD2|TRBJ2-5|TRBV7-6
CASSLRPPGGWQETQYF
>NA|TRBJ2-2|TRBV9
CASSPGGFSTGELFF
>NA|TRBJ2-7|TRBV7-2
CASSLSRPQGEQYF
>NA|TRBJ2-1|TRBV11-3
CASSPPGPNEQFF
>TRBD1|TRBJ1-3|TRBV7-2
CASSATGGSGGNTIYF
>NA|TRBJ2-1|TRBV7-3
CASSLTGPNNEQFF
>NA|TRBJ1-5|TRBV6-6
CASSYQGKGQPQHF
>TRBD2|TRBJ2-4|TRBV10-3
CAISDRGENIQYF
>NA|TRBJ1-2|TRBV7-9
CASSLVSSSYGYTF
>TRBD2|TRBJ2-1|TRBV6-1
CASLPFSGTHNEQFF
>NA|TRBJ2-6|TRBV4-2
CASSREAGSSGANVLTF
>TRBD2|TRBJ2-1|TRBV6-5
CASSYTGLAGGNEQFF
>NA|TRBJ2-2|TRBV10-1
CAGLGIIRTGELFF
>NA|TRBJ1-2|TRBV6-5
CASSDSTVNYGYTF
>NA|TRBJ1-1|TRBV6-6
CASRPYMNTEAFF
>NA|TRBJ1-5|TRBV27
CASRLTVDQPQHF
>NA|TRBJ2-7|TRBV30
CAWSVRAYEQYF
>TRBD2|TRBJ2-5|TRBV15
CATSTGAAGAETQYF
>NA|TRBJ1-1|TRBV18
CASSPSGHLNTEAFF
>TRBD1|TRBJ1-1|TRBV7-2
CASSRKSTGGFVFSPEAFF
>NA|TRBJ2-1|TRBV28
CASSSPKGVGYNEQFF
>TRBD1|TRBJ1-1|TRBV15
CATSRRGGANTEAFF
>TRBD1|TRBJ1-4|TRBV13
CASSLRTGGLEKLFF
>NA|TRBJ2-2|TRBV7-3
CASSGDTGELFF
>TRBD2|TRBJ2-3|TRBV14
CASSHPPSGTGGADTQYF
>TRBD2|TRBJ2-7|TRBV27
CASMGTSGNYEQYF
>NA|TRBJ1-2|TRBV30
CAWSEGYGDGYTF
>TRBD2|TRBJ2-7|TRBV10-1
CASSKTSGLHEQYF
>NA|TRBJ2-2|TRBV28
CASSFRDGNTGELFF
>TRBD1|TRBJ1-4|TRBV9
CASSVSTGGEKLFF
>NA|TRBJ1-1|TRBV11-2
CASSIGITAEAFF